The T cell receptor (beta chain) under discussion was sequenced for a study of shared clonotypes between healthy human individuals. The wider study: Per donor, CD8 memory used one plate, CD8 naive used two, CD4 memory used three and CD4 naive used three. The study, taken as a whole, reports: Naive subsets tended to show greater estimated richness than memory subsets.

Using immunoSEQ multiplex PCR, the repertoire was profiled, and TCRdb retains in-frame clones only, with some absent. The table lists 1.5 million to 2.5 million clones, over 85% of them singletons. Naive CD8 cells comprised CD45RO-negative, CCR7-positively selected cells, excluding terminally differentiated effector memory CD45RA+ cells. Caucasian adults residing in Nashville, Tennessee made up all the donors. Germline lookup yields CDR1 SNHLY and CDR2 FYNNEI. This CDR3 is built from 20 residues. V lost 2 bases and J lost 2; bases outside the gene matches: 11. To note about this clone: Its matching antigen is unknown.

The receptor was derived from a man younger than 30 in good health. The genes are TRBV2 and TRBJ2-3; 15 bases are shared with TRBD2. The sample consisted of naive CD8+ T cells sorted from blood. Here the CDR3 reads CASSEPLGTSGGPYTDTQYF. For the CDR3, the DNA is TGTGCCAGCAGTGAACCCCTGGGGACTAGCGGGGGGCCGTACACAGATACGCAGTATTTT.